The subject of this entry is one T cell receptor (beta chain). Its antigen is unknown. The junction and the germline gene differ at one end; a read error may be behind it. This sample includes further DNA sequences coding for the same CDR3. For every enrolled patient, mismatch repair deficiency was confirmed by either polymerase chain reaction or immunohistochemistry. TCR sequencing was performed for a few patients who responded to pembrolizumab therapy. Pembrolizumab PD-1 blockade was prospectively tested in advanced mismatch repair-deficient cancers, regardless of tissue of origin, in the phase II trial. Peripheral blood T cell samples were serially collected before and at multiple times after PD-1 blockade was started. Blood sampling times were reported as weeks after the first pembrolizumab dose. The CDR3 goes from the cysteine to the phenylalanine over 12 residues. The DNA shown is the 36-base CDR3, in frame from base 1. For CDR1 and CDR2, the germline V gene (reference sequence) lists SEHNR and FQNEAQ.

The data belong to a study of PD-1 blockade in mismatch repair-deficient tumors (TCRdb year 2017). For the wider study: The trial enrolled 86 consecutive patients with some twelve mismatch repair-deficient cancer types between late 2013 and 2016, all previously treated and progressing. Tumor-associated T cell clones were tracked in the peripheral blood of patients responding to PD-1 blockade by deep sequencing of TCR CDR3 regions.

The library was obtained by the immunoSEQ multiplex PCR assay. The table comes from immuneACCESS by way of TCRdb, which keeps in-frame sequences with V and J called. Part of the clones is missing from these tables; in studies checked, under half for an unresolved V gene and the rest for unknown reasons. The sample includes under 150,000 clones, with 85% to 90% observed a single time. The ten largest clones take up around 11% of the sample. Broad study findings and their caveats: Tumor-resident clones, often undetectable in blood before treatment, expanded rapidly after pembrolizumab and then contracted, generally before radiologic responses.

This receptor was taken from an adult with mismatch repair-deficient cancer. The chain was built from TRBV7-9 and TRBJ2-7; TRBD2 lines up with 8 middle nucleotides. The input for sequencing was peripheral blood, taken roughly 70 weeks after starting pembrolizumab. The CDR3 here reads CASRAGGGEQYF. The nucleotides read TGCGCCAGCAGGGCGGGAGGCGGCGAGCAGTACTTC. With all but the CDR3 taken from the reference TRBV7-9 and TRBJ2-7 genes, the full variable domain is: DTGVSQNPRHKITKRGQNVTFRCDPISEHNRLYWYRQTLGQGPEFLTYFQNEAQLEKSRLLSDRFSAERPKGSFSTLEIQRTEQGDSAMYLCASRAGGGEQYFGPGTRLTVT.